This T cell receptor beta chain was identified in a study of shared clonotypes between healthy human individuals. This clone was picked up a small number of times. No antigen is known for it. V shed 8 bases and J shed 3 bases, with 11 bases lying between them. Germline assignment: CDR1 SNHLY and CDR2 FYNNEI. This CDR3 contains 13 residues. The study drew its donors from healthy HIV-negative adults without recent acute infections or vaccinations. A CD45RA-negative memory subset and a CD45RA+ naive subset were separated from the CD4+ cells. Data came from immunoSEQ multiplex PCR; TCRdb stores just in-frame clones and leaves some out. The sample records about 710,000 clones, just under 75% being singletons. Whole-study results and caveats: The study found lower generation probabilities in non-shared clonotypes than in those shared by all four donors. A handful of donors had roughly 5.2% of their naive CD4 clonotypes in common.

This chain uses TRBV2 with TRBJ1-5; TRBD1 might be the D (6 bases). The material sequenced was memory CD4+ T cells sorted from blood. Subset indicated: CD45RA-negative fraction. The sequence derives from a woman aged 25-40 years in good health. CDR3 amino acids: CASARDTNQPQHF. The CDR3 nucleotides are TGTGCCAGCGCCCGGGACACCAATCAGCCCCAGCATTTT.